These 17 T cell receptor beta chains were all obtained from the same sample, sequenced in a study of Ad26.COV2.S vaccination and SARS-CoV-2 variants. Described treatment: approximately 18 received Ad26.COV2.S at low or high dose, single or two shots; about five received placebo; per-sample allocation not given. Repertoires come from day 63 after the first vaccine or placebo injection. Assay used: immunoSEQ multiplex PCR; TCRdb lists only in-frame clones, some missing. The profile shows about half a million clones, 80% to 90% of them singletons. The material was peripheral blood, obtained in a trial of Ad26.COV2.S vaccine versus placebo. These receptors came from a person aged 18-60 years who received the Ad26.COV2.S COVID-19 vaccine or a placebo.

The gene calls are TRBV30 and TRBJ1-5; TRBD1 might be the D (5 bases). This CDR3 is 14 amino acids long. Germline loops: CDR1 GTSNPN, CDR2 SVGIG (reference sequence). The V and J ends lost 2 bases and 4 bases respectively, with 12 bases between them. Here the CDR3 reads CAWSPDSTNQPQHF. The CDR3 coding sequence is TGTGCCTGGAGTCCCGACAGTACGAATCAGCCCCAGCATTTT.

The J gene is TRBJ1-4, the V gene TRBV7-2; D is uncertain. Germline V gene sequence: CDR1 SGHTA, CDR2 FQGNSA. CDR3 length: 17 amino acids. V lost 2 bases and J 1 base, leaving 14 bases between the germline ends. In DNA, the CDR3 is TGTGCCAGCAGCTTATCCGGCATACTAGAAACTAATGAAAAACTGTTTTTT. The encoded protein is CASSLSGILETNEKLFF.

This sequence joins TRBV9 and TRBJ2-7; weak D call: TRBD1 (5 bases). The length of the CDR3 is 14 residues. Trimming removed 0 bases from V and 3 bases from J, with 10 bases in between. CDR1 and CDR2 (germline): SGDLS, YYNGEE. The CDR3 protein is CASSVGRVNYEQYF. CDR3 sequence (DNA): TGTGCCAGCAGCGTAGGCAGGGTAAACTACGAGCAGTACTTC.

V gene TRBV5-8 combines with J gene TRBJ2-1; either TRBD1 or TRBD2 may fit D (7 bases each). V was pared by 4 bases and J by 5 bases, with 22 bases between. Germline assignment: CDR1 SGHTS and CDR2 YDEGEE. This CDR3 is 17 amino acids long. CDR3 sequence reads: CASSLLLGGGGNNEQFF. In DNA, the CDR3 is TGTGCCAGCAGCCTGCTACTAGGGGGCGGGGGCAACAATGAGCAGTTCTTC.

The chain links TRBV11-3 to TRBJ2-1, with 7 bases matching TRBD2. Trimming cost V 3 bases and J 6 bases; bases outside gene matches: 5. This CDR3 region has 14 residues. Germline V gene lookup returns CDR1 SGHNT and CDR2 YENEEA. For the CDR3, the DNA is TGTGCCAGCAGCTTTGGGAGGGAGCCCAATGAGCAGTTCTTC. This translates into CASSFGREPNEQFF. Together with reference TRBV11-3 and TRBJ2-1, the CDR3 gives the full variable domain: EAGVVQSPRYKIIEKKQPVAFWCNPISGHNTLYWYLQNLGQGPELLIRYENEEAVDDSQLPKDRFSAERLKGVDSTLKIQPAELGDSAVYLCASSFGREPNEQFFGPGTRLTVL.

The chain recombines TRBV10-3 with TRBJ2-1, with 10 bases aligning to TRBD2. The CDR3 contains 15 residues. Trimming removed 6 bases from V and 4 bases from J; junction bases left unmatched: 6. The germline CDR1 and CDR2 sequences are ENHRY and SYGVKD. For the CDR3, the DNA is TGTGCCATCAGGGCAGAACTAGCGGGGTACAATGAGCAGTTCTTC. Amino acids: CAIRAELAGYNEQFF.

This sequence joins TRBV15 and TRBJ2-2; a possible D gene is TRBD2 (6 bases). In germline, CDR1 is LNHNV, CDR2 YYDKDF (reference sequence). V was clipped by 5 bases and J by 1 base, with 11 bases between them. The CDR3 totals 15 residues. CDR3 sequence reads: CATSRGGMNTGELFF. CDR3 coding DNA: TGTGCCACCAGCCGGGGCGGGATGAACACCGGGGAGCTGTTTTTT. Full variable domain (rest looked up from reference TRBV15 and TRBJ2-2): DAMVIQNPRYQVTQFGKPVTLSCSQTLNHNVMYWYQQKSSQAPKLLFHYYDKDFNNEADTPDNFQSRRPNTSFCFLDIRSPGLGDTAMYLCATSRGGMNTGELFFGEGSRLTVL.

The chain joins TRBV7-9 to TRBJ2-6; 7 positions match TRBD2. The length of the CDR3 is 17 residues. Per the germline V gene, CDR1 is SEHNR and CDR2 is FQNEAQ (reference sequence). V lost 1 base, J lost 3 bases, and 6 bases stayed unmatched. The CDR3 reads CASSLGVAGVGANVLTF. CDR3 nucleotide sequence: TGTGCCAGCAGCTTAGGGGTCGCGGGGGTTGGGGCCAACGTCCTGACTTTC.

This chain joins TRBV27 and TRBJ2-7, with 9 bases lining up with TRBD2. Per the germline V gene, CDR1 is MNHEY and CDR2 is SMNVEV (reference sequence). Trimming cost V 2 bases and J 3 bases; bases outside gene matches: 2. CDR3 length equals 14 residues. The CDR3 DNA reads TGTGCCAGCAGTTTAGTAGCGGGGGACTACGAGCAGTACTTC. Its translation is CASSLVAGDYEQYF.

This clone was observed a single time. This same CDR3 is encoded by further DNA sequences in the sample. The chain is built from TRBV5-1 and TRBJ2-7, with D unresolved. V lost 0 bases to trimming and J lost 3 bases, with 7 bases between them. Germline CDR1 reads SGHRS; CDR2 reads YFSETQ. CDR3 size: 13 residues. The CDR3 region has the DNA TGCGCCAGCAGCTTGGCCGCAAGCTACGAGCAGTACTTC. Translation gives CASSLAASYEQYF.

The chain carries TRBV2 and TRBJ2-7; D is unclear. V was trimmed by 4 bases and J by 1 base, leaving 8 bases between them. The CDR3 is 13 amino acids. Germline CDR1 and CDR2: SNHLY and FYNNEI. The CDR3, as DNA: TGTGCCAGCAGTGGGGGTAGTTCCTACGAGCAGTACTTC. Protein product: CASSGGSSYEQYF. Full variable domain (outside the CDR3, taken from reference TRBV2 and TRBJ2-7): EPEVTQTPSHQVTQMGQEVILRCVPISNHLYFYWYRQILGQKVEFLVSFYNNEISEKSEIFDDQFSVERPDGSNFTLKIRSTKLEDSAMYFCASSGGSSYEQYFGPGTRLTVT.

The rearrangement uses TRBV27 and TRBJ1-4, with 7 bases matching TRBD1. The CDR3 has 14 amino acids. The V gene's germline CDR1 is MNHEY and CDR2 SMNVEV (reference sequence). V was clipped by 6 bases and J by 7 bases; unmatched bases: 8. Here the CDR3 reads CASRQTGFSEKLFF. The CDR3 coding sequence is TGTGCCAGCAGACAGACAGGGTTCAGTGAAAAACTGTTTTTT.

CDR3 sequence reads: CASSQALFSYEQYF. Written as DNA, the CDR3 is TGCGCCAGCAGCCAAGCCCTGTTCTCCTACGAGCAGTACTTC. V and J are TRBV4-1 and TRBJ2-7; the D is unclear. The ends were cut back, 1 base at V and 0 bases at J, with 7 bases in the middle. Germline V gene data show CDR1 as MGHRA and CDR2 as YSYEKL. This CDR3 is built from 14 residues.

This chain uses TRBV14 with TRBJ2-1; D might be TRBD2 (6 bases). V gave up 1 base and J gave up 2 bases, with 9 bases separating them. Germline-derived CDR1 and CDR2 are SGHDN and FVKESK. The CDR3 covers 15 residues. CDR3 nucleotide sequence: TGTGCCAGCAGCCAAGGCGGGACCACCTACAATGAGCAGTTCTTC. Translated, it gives CASSQGGTTYNEQFF.

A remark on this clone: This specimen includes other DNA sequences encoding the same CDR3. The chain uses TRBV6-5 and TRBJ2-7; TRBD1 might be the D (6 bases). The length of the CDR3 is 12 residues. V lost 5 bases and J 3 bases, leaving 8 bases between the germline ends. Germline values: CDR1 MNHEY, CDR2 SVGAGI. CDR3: CASSPQGYEQYF. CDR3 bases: TGTGCCAGCAGTCCACAGGGCTACGAGCAGTACTTC.

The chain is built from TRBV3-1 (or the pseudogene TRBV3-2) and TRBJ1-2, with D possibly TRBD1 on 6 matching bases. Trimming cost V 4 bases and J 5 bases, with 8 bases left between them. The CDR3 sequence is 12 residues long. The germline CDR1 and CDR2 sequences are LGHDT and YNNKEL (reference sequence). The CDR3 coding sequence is TGTGCCAGCAGCCGGCAGGGGTATGGCTACACCTTC. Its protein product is CASSRQGYGYTF.

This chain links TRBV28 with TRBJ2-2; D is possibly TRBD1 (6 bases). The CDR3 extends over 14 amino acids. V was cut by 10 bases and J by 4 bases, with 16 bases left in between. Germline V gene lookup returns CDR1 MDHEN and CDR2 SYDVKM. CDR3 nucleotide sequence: TGTGCCACCAAGCGGATGGGGGCCACCGGGGAGCTGTTTTTT. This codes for CATKRMGATGELFF.